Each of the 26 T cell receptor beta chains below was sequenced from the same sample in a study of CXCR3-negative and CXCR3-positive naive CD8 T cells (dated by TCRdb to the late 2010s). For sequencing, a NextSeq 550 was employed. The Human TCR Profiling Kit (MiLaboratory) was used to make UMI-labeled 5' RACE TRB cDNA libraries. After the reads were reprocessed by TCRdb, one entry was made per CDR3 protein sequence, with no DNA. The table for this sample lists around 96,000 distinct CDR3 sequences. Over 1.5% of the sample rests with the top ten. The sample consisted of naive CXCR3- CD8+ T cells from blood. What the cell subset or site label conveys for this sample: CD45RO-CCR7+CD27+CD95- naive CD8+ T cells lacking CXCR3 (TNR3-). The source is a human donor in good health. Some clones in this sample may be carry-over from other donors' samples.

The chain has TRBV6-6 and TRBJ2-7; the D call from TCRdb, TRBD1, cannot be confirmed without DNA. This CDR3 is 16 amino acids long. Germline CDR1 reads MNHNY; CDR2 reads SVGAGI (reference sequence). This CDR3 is CASPCEKKQGTYEQYF.

The CDR3 loop is CASSSKRDRGFGEQFF. The chain employs TRBV6-1 and TRBJ2-1; absent DNA, TCRdb's TRBD1 call cannot be checked. This CDR3 comprises 16 residues. Germline-derived CDR1 and CDR2 are MNHNS and SASEGT.

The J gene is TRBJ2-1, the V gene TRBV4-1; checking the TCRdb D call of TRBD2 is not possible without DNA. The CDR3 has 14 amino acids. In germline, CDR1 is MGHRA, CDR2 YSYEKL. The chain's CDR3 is CASSQELAGRVEFF.

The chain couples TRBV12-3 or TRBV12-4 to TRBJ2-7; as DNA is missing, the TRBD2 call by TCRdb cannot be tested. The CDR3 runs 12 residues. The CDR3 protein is CASSHGGNEQYF.

The CDR3 protein is CASRLAGLTTYEQYF. V usage is TRBV5-1 and J usage is TRBJ2-7; with no DNA, the TCRdb D assignment of TRBD2 cannot be verified. CDR3 length: 15 residues. CDR1 and CDR2 (germline): SGHRS, YFSETQ.

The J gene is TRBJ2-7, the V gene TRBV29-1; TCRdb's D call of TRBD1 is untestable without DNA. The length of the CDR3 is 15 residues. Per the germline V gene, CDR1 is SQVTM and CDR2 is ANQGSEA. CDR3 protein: CSVEDLGGESYEQYF.

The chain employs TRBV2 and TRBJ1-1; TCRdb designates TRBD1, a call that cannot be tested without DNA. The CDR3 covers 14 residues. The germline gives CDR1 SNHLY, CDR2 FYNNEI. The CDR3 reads CASSEDTQNTEAFF.

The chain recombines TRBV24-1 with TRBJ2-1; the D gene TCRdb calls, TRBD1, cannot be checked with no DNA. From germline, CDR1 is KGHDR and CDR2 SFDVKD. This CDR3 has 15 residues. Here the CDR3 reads CATSDLRDPYNEQFF.

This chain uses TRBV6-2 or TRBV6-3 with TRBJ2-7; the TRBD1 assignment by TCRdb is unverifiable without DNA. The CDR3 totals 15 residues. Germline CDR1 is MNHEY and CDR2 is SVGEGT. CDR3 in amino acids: CASSYYGTGTYEQYF.

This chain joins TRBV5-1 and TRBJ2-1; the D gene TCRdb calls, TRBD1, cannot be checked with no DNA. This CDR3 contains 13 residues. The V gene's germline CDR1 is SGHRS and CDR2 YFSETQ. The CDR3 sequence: CASSLTGFDEQFF.

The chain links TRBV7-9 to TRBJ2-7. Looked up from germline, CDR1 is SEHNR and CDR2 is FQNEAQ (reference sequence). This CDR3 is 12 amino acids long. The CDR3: CASSIDLTEQYF.

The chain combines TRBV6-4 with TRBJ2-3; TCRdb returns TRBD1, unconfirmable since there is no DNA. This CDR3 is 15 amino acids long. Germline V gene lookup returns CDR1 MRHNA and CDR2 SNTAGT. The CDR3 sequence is CASSDSAGSTDTQYF.

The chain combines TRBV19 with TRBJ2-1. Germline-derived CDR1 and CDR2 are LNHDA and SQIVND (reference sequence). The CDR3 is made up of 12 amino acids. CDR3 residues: CASSMVGNEQFF.

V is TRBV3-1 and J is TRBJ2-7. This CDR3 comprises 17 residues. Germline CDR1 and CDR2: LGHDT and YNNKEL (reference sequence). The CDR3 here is CASSQDIPRQNAYEQYF.

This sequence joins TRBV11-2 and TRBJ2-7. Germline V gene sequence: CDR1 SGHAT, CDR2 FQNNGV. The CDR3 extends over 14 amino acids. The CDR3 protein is CASSSVKGTYEQYF.

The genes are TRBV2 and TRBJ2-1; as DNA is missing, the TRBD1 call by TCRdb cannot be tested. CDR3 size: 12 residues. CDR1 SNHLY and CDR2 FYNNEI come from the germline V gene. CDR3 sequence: CASTGSRDEQFF.

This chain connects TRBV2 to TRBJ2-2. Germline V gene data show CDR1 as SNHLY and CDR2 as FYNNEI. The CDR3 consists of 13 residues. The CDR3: CASSEWDTGELFF. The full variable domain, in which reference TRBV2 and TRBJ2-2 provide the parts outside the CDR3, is EPEVTQTPSHQVTQMGQEVILRCVPISNHLYFYWYRQILGQKVEFLVSFYNNEISEKSEIFDDQFSVERPDGSNFTLKIRSTKLEDSAMYFCASSEWDTGELFFGEGSRLTVL.

The CDR3 protein is CSARSGNTEAFF. The chain employs TRBV20-1 and TRBJ1-1. CDR1 and CDR2 (germline): DFQATT, SNEGSKA (reference sequence). This CDR3 has 12 residues.

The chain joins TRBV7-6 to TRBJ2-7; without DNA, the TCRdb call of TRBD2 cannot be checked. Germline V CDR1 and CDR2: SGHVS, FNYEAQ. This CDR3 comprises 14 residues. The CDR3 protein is CASSEGTSGGEQYF.

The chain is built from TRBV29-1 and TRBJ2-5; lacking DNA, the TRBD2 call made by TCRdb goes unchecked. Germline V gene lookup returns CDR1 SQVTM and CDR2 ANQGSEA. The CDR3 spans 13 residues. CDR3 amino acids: CSLAGSQQETQYF.

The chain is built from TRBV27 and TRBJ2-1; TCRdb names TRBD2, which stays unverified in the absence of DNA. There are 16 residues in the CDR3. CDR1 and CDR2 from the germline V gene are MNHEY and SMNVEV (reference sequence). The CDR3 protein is CASSYGLASIVDEQFF.

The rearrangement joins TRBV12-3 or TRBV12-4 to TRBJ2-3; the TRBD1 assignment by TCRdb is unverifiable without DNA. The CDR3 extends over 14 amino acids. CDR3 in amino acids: CASSLNQGQDTQYF.

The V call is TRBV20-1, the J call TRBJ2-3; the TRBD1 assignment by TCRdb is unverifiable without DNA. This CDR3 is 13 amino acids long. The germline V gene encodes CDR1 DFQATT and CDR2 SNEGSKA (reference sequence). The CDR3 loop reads CSAGGQGTDTQYF.

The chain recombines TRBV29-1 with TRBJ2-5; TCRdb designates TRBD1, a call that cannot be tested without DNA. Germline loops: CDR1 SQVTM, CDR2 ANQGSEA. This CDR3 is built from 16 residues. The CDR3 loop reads CSVEDPRTGVQETQYF.

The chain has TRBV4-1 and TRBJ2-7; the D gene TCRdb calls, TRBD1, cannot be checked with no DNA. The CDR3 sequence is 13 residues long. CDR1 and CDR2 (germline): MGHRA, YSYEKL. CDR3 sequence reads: CASSQVGGYEQYF.

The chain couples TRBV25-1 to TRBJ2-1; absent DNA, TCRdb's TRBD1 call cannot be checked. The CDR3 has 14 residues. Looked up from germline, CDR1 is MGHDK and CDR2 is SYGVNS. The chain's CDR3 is CASSDPDRYNEQFF. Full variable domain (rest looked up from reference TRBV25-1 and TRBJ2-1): EADIYQTPRYLVIGTGKKITLECSQTMGHDKMYWYQQDPGMELHLIHYSYGVNSTEKGDLSSESTVSRIRTEHFPLTLESARPSHTSQYLCASSDPDRYNEQFFGPGTRLTVL.